This T cell receptor (beta chain) originates from a study of blood T cell repertoires in COVID-19. Profiled with immunoSEQ multiplex PCR; TCRdb holds only in-frame clones, not every one. The sample contains around 220,000 clones, just over 85% of which appear only once. The CDR3 contains 13 residues. Germline loops: CDR1 MRHNA, CDR2 SNTAGT. V lost 3 bases and J lost 8, with 10 bases in between. Sequenced sample: peripheral blood. The sequence came from a man aged 18-30 years with active or convalescent COVID-19. V and J are TRBV6-4 and TRBJ1-4; tentatively, D is TRBD1 (6 bases). CDR3 coding DNA: TGTGCCAGCAGTGAGGGGGCCGGGGAAAAACTGTTTTTT. Its protein is CASSEGAGEKLFF.